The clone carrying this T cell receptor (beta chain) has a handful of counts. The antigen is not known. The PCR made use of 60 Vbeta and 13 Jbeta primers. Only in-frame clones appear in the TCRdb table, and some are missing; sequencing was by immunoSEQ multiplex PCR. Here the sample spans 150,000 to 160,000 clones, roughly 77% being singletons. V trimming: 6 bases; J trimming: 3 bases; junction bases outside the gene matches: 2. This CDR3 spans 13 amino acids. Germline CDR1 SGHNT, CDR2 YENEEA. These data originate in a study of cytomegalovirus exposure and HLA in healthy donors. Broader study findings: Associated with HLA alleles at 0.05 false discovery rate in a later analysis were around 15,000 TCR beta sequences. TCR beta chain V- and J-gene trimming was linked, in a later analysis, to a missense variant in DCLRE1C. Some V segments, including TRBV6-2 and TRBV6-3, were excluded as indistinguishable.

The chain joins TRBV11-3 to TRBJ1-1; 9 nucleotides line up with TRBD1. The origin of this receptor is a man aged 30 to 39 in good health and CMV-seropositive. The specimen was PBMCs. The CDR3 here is CASSWTGDTEAFF. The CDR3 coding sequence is TGTGCCAGCAGTTGGACAGGGGACACTGAAGCTTTCTTT.